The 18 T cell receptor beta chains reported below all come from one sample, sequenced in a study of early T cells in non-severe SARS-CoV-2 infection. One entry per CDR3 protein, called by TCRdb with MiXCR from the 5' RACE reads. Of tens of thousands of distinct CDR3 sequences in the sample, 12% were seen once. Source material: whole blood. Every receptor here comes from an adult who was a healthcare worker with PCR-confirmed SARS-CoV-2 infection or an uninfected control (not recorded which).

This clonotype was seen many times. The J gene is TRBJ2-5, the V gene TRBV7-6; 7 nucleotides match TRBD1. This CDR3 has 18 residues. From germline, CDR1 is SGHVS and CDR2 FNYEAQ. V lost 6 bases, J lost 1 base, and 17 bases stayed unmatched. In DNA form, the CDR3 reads TGTGCCAGCAGACGCAAGGGGGCCCCCCTGGACAGCCAAGAGACCCAGTACTTC. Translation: CASRRKGAPLDSQETQYF.

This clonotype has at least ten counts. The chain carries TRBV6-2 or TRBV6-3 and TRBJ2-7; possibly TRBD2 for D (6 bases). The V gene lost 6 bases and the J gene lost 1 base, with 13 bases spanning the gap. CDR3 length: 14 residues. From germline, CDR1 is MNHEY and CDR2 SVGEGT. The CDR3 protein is CASSSRRGSYEQYF. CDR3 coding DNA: TGTGCCAGCAGCTCCCGGCGGGGATCCTACGAGCAGTACTTC.

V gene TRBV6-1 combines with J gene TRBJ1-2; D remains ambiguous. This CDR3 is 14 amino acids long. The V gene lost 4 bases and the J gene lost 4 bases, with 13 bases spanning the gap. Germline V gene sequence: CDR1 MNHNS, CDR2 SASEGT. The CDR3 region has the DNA TGTGCCAGCAGTGGATTAGACGGATTCTATGGCTACACCTTC. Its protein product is CASSGLDGFYGYTF.

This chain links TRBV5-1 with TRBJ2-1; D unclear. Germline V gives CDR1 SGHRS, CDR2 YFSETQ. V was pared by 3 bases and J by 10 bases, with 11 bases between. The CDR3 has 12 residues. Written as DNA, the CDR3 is TGCGCCAGCAGCTCACGAGGATGGGAGCAGTTCTTC. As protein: CASSSRGWEQFF.

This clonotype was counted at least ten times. CDR3 nucleotides: TGTGCCAGCAGCTTACTGGGACAGGGACGAGAGACCCAGTACTTC. Translation: CASSLLGQGRETQYF. The chain combines TRBV7-9 with TRBJ2-5, with 9 bases identical to TRBD1. Germline CDR1 is SEHNR and CDR2 is FQNEAQ (reference sequence). V gave up 2 bases and J gave up 4 bases; unmatched junction bases: 5. The CDR3 loop spans 15 amino acids.

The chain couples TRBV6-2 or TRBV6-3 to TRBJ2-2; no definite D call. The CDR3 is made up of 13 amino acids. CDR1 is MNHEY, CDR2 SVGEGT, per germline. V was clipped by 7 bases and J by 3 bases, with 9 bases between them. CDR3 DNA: TGTGCCAGCAATTTAGATTACACCGGGGAGCTGTTTTTT. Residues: CASNLDYTGELFF.

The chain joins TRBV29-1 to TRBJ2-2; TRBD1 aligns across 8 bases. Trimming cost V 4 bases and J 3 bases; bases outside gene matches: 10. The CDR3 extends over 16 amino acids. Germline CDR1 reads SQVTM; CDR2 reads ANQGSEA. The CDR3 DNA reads TGCAGCGTTGCAATAAGGACAGGGTGGGACACCGGGGAGCTGTTTTTT. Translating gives CSVAIRTGWDTGELFF.

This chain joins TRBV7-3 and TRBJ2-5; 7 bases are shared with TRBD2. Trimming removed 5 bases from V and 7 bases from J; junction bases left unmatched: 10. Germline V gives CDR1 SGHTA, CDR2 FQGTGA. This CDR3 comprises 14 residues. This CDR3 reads CASSLSSGEVTQYF. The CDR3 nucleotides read TGTGCCAGCAGCCTCTCGAGCGGGGAAGTGACCCAGTACTTC. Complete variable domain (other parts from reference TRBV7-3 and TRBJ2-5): GAGVSQTPSNKVTEKGKYVELRCDPISGHTALYWYRQSLGQGPEFLIYFQGTGAADDSGLPNDRFFAVRPEGSVSTLKIQRTERGDSAVYLCASSLSSGEVTQYFGPGTRLLVL.

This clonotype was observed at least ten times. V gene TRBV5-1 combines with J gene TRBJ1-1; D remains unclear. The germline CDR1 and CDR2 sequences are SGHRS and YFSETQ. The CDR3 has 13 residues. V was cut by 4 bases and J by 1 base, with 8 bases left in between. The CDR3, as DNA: TGCGCCAGCAGCAAACAGACGAACACTGAAGCTTTCTTT. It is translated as CASSKQTNTEAFF.

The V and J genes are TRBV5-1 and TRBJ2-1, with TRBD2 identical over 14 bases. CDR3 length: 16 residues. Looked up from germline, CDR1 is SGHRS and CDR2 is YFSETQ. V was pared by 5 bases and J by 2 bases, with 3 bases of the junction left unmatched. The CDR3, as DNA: TGCGCCAGCAGGGGGACTAGCGGGAGTCCCTACAATGAGCAGTTCTTC. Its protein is CASRGTSGSPYNEQFF.

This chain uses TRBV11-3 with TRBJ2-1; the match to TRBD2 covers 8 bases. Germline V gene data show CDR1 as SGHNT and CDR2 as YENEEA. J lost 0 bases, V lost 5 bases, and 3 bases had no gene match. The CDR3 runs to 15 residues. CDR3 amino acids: CASSQSGSSYNEQFF. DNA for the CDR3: TGTGCCAGCAGCCAGAGCGGGAGCTCCTACAATGAGCAGTTCTTC.

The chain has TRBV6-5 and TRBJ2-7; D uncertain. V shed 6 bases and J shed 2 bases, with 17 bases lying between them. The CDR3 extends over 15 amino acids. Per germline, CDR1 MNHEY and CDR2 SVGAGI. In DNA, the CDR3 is TGTGCCAGCAGGCGCCAACTCGGCGGCCCCTACGAGCAGTACTTC. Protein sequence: CASRRQLGGPYEQYF.

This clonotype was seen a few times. The CDR3, as DNA: TGTGCCAGCAGTGAAGGCCTGGGGTGGGAAACTCTAGAGACCCAGTACTTC. Translating it yields CASSEGLGWETLETQYF. The J gene is TRBJ2-5, the V gene TRBV6-1; D uncertain. The V gene lost 1 base and the J gene lost 4 bases, with 19 bases spanning the gap. Germline V gene lookup returns CDR1 MNHNS and CDR2 SASEGT. This CDR3 comprises 17 residues.

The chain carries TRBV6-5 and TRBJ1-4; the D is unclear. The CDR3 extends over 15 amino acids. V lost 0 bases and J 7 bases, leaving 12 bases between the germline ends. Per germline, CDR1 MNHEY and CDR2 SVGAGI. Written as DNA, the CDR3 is TGTGCCAGCAGTTACTCGGACCTAGAACCTGAAAAACTGTTTTTT. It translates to CASSYSDLEPEKLFF.

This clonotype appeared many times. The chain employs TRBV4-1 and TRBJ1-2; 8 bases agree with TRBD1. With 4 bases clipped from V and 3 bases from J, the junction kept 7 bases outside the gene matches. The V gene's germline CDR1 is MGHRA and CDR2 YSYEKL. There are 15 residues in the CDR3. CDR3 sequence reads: CASSPGPGGDYGYTF. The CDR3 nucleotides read TGCGCCAGCAGCCCCGGACCAGGGGGCGACTATGGCTACACCTTC.

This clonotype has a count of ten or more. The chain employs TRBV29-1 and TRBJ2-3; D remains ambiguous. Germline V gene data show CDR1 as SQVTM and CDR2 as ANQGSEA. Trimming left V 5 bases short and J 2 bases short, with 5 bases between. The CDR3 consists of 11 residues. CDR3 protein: CSVLATDTQYF. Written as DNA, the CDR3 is TGCAGCGTTCTGGCCACAGATACGCAGTATTTT.

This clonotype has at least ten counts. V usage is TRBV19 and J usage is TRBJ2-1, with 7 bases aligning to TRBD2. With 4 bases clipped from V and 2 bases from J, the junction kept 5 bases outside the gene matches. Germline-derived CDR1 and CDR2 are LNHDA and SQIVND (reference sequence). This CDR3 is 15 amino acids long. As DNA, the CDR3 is TGTGCCAGTAGTACCTCTAGCGGTCCCTACAATGAGCAGTTCTTC. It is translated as CASSTSSGPYNEQFF. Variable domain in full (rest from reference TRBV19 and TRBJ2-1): DGGITQSPKYLFRKEGQNVTLSCEQNLNHDAMYWYRQDPGQGLRLIYYSQIVNDFQKGDIAEGYSVSREKKESFPLTVTSAQKNPTAFYLCASSTSSGPYNEQFFGPGTRLTVL.

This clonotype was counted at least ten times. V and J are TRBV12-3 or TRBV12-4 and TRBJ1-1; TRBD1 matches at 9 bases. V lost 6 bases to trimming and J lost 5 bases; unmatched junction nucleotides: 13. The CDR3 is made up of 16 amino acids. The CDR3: CASSFGTGNGWTEAFF. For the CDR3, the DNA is TGTGCCAGCAGCTTCGGGACAGGGAATGGTTGGACTGAAGCTTTCTTT.